These 6 T cell receptor beta chains share one sample of origin, sequenced in a study of cytomegalovirus exposure and HLA in healthy donors (dated by TCRdb to about 2017). Library prep was done by the immunoSEQ multiplex PCR assay. For the multiplex PCR, a mixture combining 60 forward primers for TCR Vbeta segments and 13 reverse primers for TCR Jbeta segments was used. TCRdb limited this immuneACCESS table to in-frame rearrangements with V and J called. A share of clones is missing; checked studies link under half to unresolved V genes, and the rest is unexplained. Recorded for this sample are about 260,000 clones; just under 85% of them occurred a single time. 2% to 2.5% of the sample is in the top ten clones. Sequences were obtained from PBMCs. The receptors derive from a woman aged 40 to 50 in good health and CMV-seropositive.

The genes are TRBV13 and TRBJ1-4; D remains unclear. V was cut by 2 bases and J by 4 bases, with 8 bases left in between. Germline CDR1 and CDR2: PRHDT and FYEKMQ (reference sequence). CDR3 length: 14 amino acids. The CDR3 region has the DNA TGTGCCAGCAGCTTAAAAACAGTTAATGAAAAACTGTTTTTT. Translating gives CASSLKTVNEKLFF.

V gene TRBV7-8 combines with J gene TRBJ2-7, with TRBD1 as a possible D gene (5 bases). The CDR3 has 14 residues. The V end was cut by 6 bases, the J end by 0 bases, with 12 bases between. The germline V gene has CDR1 SGHVS and CDR2 FQNEAQ. The CDR3 reads CASSRQKISYEQYF. CDR3 nucleotide sequence: TGTGCCAGCAGTCGACAGAAAATCTCCTACGAGCAGTACTTC.

The table lists this clone with a few counts. This sequence joins TRBV7-6 and TRBJ2-4; 7 bases map to TRBD1. This CDR3 has 15 amino acids. The J segment lost 6 bases and the V segment lost 5 bases, leaving 10 bases of the junction unmatched. Germline values: CDR1 SGHVS, CDR2 FNYEAQ. CDR3 in DNA: TGTGCCAGCAGCCTATCGGGACAGATAACAAACATTCAGTACTTC. Its protein is CASSLSGQITNIQYF.

CDR3 region: CASRWGTSGSYEQYF. The CDR3 nucleotides are TGTGCCAGCAGGTGGGGGACTAGCGGATCCTACGAGCAGTACTTC. V gene TRBV27 combines with J gene TRBJ2-7, with 11 bases fitting TRBD2. V trimming: 6 bases; J trimming: 1 base; junction bases outside the gene matches: 5. Per the germline V gene, CDR1 is MNHEY and CDR2 is SMNVEV (reference sequence). This CDR3 contains 15 residues.

Only a few counts were recorded for this clone. This chain connects TRBV28 to TRBJ1-5, with 7 bases matching TRBD1. V was pared by 3 bases and J by 3 bases, with 5 bases of the junction left unmatched. Germline V gene lookup returns CDR1 MDHEN and CDR2 SYDVKM. The CDR3 has 15 amino acids. The CDR3 region has the DNA TGTGCCAGCAGTTTGCTTACAGGGGCCAATCAGCCCCAGCATTTT. Translation: CASSLLTGANQPQHF.

The chain couples TRBV11-2 to TRBJ2-7; a weak D match, TRBD1 (5 bases). Trimming took off 5 bases at V and 0 bases at J, with 11 bases between the two ends. Germline CDR1 reads SGHAT; CDR2 reads FQNNGV. This CDR3 has 14 residues. CDR3 DNA: TGTGCCAGCAGCCCTGACAGATTCTCCTACGAGCAGTACTTC. Protein: CASSPDRFSYEQYF.